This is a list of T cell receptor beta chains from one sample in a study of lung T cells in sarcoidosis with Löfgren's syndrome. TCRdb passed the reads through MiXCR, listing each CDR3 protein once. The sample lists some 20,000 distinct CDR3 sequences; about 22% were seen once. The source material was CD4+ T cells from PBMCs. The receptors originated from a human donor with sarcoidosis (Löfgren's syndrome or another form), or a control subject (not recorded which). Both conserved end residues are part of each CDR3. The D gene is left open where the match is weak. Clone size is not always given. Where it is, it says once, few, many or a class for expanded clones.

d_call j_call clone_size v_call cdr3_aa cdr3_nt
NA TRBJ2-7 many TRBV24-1 CATSDHPGRNTYEQYF TGTGCCACCAGTGACCACCCAGGAAGGAACACCTACGAGCAGTACTTC
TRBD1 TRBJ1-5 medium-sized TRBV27 CASSPRTGGGHQPQHF TGTGCCAGCAGTCCGCGGACAGGGGGCGGTCATCAGCCCCAGCATTTT
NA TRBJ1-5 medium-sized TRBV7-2 CASSLDSNQPQHF TGTGCCAGCAGCTTGGACAGCAATCAGCCCCAGCATTTT
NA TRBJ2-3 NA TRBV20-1 CSARPLSGPAVTSTDTQCF TGCAGTGCTAGACCTCTCTCTGGGCCAGCAGTTACTAGCACAGATACGCAGTGTTTT
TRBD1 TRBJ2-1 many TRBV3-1 CASSPGQSYNGQFF TGTGCCAGCAGCCCGGGACAGTCATACAATGGGCAGTTCTTC
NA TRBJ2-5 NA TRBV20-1 CSAGWRGRETQYF TGCAGTGCTGGGTGGAGGGGCAGGGAGACCCAGTACTTC
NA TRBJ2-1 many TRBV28 CASRRFSYNEQFF TGTGCCAGCAGGCGGTTTTCCTACAATGAGCAGTTCTTC
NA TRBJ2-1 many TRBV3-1 CASSQEGTHSYNEQFF TGTGCCAGCAGCCAAGAGGGGACTCACTCCTACAATGAGCAGTTCTTC
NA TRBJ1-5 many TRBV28 CASRSERRNQPQHF TGTGCCAGCAGGTCCGAGCGGCGCAATCAGCCCCAGCATTTT
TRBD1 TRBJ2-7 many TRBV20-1 CSARKEIYRGPNSYEQYF TGCAGTGCTAGAAAGGAGATATACAGGGGGCCCAACTCCTACGAGCAGTACTTC
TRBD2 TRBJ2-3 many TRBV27 CASSPRGSTDTQYF TGTGCCAGCAGTCCCCGCGGGAGTACAGATACGCAGTATTTT
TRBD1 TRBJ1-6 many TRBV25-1 CASSAGTGGSPLHF TGTGCCAGCAGCGCCGGGACAGGGGGTTCACCCCTCCACTTT
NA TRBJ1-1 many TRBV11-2 CASSFRRQAKNTEAFF TGTGCCAGCAGCTTTAGGAGACAGGCCAAAAACACTGAAGCTTTCTTT
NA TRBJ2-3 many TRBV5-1 CASSTDGHPSDTQYF TGCGCCAGCAGCACGGACGGCCACCCGTCGGATACGCAGTATTTT
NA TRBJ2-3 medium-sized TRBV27 CASSRETGIVTDTQYF TGTGCCAGCAGTAGGGAGACGGGAATCGTCACAGATACGCAGTATTTT
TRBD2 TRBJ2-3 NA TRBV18 CASSPILAGGYSTDTQYF TGTGCCAGCTCACCGATACTAGCGGGAGGTTACAGCACAGATACGCAGTATTTT
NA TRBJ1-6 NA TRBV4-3 CASSQEAVGNSPLHF TGCGCCAGCAGCCAAGAGGCGGTTGGGAATTCACCCCTCCACTTT
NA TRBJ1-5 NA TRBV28 CASGFGQGAGNQPQHF TGCGCCAGCGGTTTTGGGCAGGGTGCGGGCAATCAGCCCCAGCATTTT
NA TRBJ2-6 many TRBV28 CASSFYPRGSGANVLTF TGTGCCAGCAGTTTTTACCCGAGGGGTTCCGGGGCCAACGTCCTGACTTTC
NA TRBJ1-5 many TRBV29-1 CSAGDGRGNQPQHF TGCAGCGCCGGTGATGGACGTGGCAATCAGCCCCAGCATTTT
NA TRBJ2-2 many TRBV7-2 CASSFTQTNTGELFF TGTGCCAGCAGTTTTACTCAAACGAACACCGGGGAGCTGTTTTTT
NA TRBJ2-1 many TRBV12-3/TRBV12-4 CASSSSGASTYYNEQFF TGTGCCAGCAGTTCCTCGGGAGCTAGCACGTACTACAATGAGCAGTTCTTC
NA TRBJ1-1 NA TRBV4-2 CASSQEPQGTNAEAFF TGTGCCAGCAGCCAAGAACCGCAGGGGACGAACGCTGAAGCTTTCTTT
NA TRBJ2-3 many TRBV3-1 CASSPVLGVTQYF TGTGCCAGCAGTCCAGTACTAGGAGTTACGCAGTATTTT
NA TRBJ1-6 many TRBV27 CASSLETRSSYNSPLHF TGTGCCAGCAGTTTGGAGACAAGGAGCTCCTATAATTCACCCCTCCACTTT
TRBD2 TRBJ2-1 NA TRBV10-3 CAISQSPGLAGDQQFF TGTGCCATCAGTCAATCGCCAGGACTAGCGGGAGATCAGCAGTTCTTC
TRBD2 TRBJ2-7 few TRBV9 CASSVFSGGNEQYF TGTGCCAGCAGCGTCTTCAGCGGGGGGAACGAGCAGTACTTC
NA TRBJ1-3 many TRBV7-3 CASSLGSSGNTIYF TGTGCCAGCAGCTTGGGCAGCTCTGGAAACACCATATATTTT
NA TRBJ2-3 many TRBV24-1 CATSDLLLEGTDTQYF TGTGCCACCAGTGATTTGCTACTAGAAGGCACAGATACGCAGTATTTT
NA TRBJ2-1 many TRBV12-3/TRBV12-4 CASSYSLSPPNEQFF TGTGCCAGCAGCTACTCGCTCTCCCCCCCCAATGAGCAGTTCTTC
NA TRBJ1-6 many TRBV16 CASSQAGRDNSPLHF TGTGCCAGCAGCCAAGCCGGCAGGGATAATTCACCCCTCCACTTT
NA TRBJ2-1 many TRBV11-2 CASSLEIKQFF TGTGCCAGCAGCTTAGAAATCAAGCAGTTCTTC
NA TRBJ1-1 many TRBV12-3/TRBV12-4 CASSPLLGMNTEAFF TGTGCCAGCAGCCCACTCTTAGGGATGAACACTGAAGCTTTCTTT
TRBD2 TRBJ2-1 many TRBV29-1 CSAETSGGYNEQFF TGCAGCGCTGAAACTAGCGGTGGTTACAATGAGCAGTTCTTC
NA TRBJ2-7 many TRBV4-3 CASSPYPGTHPVEQYF TGCGCCAGCAGCCCCTACCCCGGGACTCATCCTGTCGAGCAGTACTTC
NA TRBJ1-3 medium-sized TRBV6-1 CASSSTVFGAGNTIYF TGTGCCAGCAGTTCCACGGTTTTTGGGGCTGGAAACACCATATATTTT
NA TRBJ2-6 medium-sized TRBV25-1 CASSDSISGANVLTF TGTGCCAGCAGTGATTCAATCTCCGGGGCCAACGTCCTGACTTTC
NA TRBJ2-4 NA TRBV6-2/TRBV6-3 CASSYLGLGGKSIQYF TGTGCCAGTAGTTACCTCGGACTAGGGGGAAAAAGCATTCAGTACTTC
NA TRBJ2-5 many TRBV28 CASSQRHQQETQYF TGTGCCAGCAGTCAACGACACCAGCAAGAGACCCAGTACTTC
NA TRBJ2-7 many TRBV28 CASSSGRSNHYEQYF TGTGCCAGCAGTTCTGGCAGGAGCAACCACTACGAGCAGTACTTC
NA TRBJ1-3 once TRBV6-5 CASSYSKGRRPGDTIYF TGTGCCAGCAGTTACTCGAAGGGCCGTCGACCTGGAGACACCATATATTTT
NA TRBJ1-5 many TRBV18 CASSPDRNQPQHF TGTGCCAGCTCGCCCGACAGAAATCAGCCCCAGCATTTT
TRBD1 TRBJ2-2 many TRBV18 CASSPRIRDRGPGELFF TGTGCCAGCTCACCAAGAATTCGCGACAGGGGGCCTGGGGAGCTGTTTTTT
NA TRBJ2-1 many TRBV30 CAWGNDYVNEQFF TGTGCCTGGGGGAACGACTACGTCAATGAGCAGTTCTTC
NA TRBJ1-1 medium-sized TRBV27 CASSFSPDAEAFF TGTGCCAGCAGTTTTAGTCCCGACGCTGAAGCTTTCTTT
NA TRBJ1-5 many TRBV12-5 CASAPTDYQPQHF TGTGCTAGTGCCCCGACAGATTATCAGCCCCAGCATTTT
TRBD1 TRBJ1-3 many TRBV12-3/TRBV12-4 CASSFFSTGVMDTIYF TGTGCCAGCAGTTTTTTCTCGACAGGGGTAATGGACACCATATATTTT
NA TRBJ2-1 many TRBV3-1 CASSQDLSGANEQFF TGTGCCAGCAGCCAAGACCTCTCCGGGGCAAATGAGCAGTTCTTC
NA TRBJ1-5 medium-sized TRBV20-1 CSAQRLKAGQPQHF TGCAGTGCTCAACGCCTAAAGGCCGGTCAGCCCCAGCATTTT
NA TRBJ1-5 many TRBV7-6 CASSLGEYSNQPQHF TGTGCCAGCAGCTTAGGGGAATATAGCAATCAGCCCCAGCATTTT
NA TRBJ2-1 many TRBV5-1 CASSFPGATLNEQFF TGCGCCAGCAGCTTCCCGGGAGCCACGCTCAATGAGCAGTTCTTC
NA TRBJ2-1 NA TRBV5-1 CASSLGSGSYNERFF TGCGCCAGCAGCCTGGGGAGCGGTTCCTACAATGAGCGGTTCTTC
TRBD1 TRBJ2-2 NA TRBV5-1 CASSSQQGQLAGELFF TGCGCCAGCAGCTCCCAACAGGGGCAATTGGCCGGGGAGCTGTTTTTT
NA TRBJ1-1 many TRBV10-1 CASSLATNTAEAFF TGCGCCAGCAGCCTGGCGACGAACACTGCTGAAGCTTTCTTT
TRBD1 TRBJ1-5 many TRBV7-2 CASAPGTGLKPQHF TGTGCCAGCGCTCCGGGGACAGGGCTCAAGCCCCAGCATTTT
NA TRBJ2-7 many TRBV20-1 CSASAGYSCEQYF TGCAGTGCTAGCGCAGGGTATAGTTGCGAGCAGTACTTC